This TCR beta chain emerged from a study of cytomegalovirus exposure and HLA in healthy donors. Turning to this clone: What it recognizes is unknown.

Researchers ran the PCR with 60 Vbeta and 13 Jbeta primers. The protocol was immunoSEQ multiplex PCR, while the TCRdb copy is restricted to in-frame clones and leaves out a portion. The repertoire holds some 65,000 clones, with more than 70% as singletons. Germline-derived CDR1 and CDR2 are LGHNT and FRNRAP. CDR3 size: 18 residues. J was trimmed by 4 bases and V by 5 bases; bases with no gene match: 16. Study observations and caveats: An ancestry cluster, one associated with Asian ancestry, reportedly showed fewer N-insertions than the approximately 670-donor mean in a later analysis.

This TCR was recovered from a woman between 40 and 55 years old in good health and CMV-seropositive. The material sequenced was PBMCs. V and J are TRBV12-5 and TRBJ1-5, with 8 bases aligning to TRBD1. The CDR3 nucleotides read TGTGCTAGTGGTACCTTTGCAGGGGGCGCAAATGTGAATCAGCCCCAGCATTTT. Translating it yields CASGTFAGGANVNQPQHF. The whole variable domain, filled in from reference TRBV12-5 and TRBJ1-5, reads DARVTQTPRHKVTEMGQEVTMRCQPILGHNTVFWYRQTMMQGLELLAYFRNRAPLDDSGMPKDRFSAEMPDATLATLKIQPSEPRDSAVYFCASGTFAGGANVNQPQHFGDGTRLSIL.